This TCR beta chain was sequenced in a study of control samples from healthy donors and cancer patients. TCRdb's table, derived via immunoSEQ multiplex PCR, lists solely in-frame clones and lacks some. The table lists around 120,000 clones, 70% to 90% of them singletons. CDR3 length: 15 amino acids. V was clipped by 5 bases and J by 7 bases, with 21 bases between them. Per the germline V gene, CDR1 is MNHEY and CDR2 is SVGAGI. Input material: blood. This clonotype originated in a woman in her 70s in good health. J is TRBJ2-7 and V is TRBV6-5; D tentatively fits TRBD1 or TRBD2 (5 bases each). CDR3 sequence reads: CASSPPGPSAGEQYF. The CDR3 DNA is TGTGCCAGCAGTCCCCCGGGACCAAGCGCCGGGGAGCAGTACTTC.